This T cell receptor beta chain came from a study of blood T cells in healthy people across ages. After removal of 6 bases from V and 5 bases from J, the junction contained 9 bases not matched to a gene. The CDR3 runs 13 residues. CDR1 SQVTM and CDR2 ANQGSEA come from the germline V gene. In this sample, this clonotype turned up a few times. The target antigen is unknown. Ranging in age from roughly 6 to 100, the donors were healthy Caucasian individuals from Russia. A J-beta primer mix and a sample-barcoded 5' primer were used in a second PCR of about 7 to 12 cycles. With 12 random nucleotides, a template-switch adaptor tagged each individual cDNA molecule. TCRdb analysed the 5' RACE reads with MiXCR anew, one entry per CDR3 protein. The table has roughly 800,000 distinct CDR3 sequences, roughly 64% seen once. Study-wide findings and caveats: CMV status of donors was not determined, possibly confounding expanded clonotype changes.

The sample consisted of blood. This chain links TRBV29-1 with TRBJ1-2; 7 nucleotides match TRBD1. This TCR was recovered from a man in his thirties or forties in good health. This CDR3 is CSVGGGTDYGYTF. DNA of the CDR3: TGCAGCGTGGGAGGCGGGACAGATTATGGCTACACCTTC.